The following is a T cell receptor beta chain sequence with its context. Its cognate antigen is unknown. V lost 6 bases and J lost 3, with 12 bases in between. This CDR3 is 12 amino acids long. Germline V gene sequence: CDR1 SQVTM, CDR2 ANQGSEA. TCRbeta library construction was performed incorporating unique molecular identifiers. TCRdb redid the calling of the PCR reads with MiXCR, one entry per CDR3 protein. The top ten hold about 5% of the sample, which has 900,000 or so distinct CDR3 sequences, about 16% seen once. This sample was included in a study of T-cell reconstitution after alpha-beta-depleted transplantation in children. General observations from the study: Several hundred expanded graft clones reportedly gave rise to the alpha-beta T cells present about two months after transplant.

The sequenced sample was PBMCs, mostly from graft donor cells, obtained 360 days after TCRalphabeta/CD19-depleted stem cell transplant. The receptor was derived from a male patient aged 5 to 17 who had a stem cell transplant for acute lymphoblastic leukemia, so the T cells may come from the graft donor. J is TRBJ2-7 and V is TRBV29-1; D is possibly TRBD2 (6 bases). CDR3 sequence reads: CSVIAAGYEQYF. CDR3 nucleotides: TGCAGCGTGATAGCGGCAGGCTACGAGCAGTACTTC.